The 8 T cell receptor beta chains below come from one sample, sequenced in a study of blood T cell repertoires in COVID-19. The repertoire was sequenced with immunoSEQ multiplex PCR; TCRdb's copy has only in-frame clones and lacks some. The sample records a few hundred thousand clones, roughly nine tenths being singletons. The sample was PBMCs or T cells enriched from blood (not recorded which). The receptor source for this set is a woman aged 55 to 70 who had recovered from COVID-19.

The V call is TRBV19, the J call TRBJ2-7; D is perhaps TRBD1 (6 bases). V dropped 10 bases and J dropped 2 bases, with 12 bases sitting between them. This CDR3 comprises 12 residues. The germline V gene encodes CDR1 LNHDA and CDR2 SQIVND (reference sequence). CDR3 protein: CATGDNAYEQYF. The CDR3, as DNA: TGTGCCACCGGGGACAATGCCTACGAGCAGTACTTC.

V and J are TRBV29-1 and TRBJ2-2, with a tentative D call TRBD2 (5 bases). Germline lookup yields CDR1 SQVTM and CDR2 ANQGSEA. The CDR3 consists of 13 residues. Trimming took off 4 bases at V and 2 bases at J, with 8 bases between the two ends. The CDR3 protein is CSVAGLNTGELFF. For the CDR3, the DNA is TGCAGCGTTGCTGGACTCAACACCGGGGAGCTGTTTTTT.

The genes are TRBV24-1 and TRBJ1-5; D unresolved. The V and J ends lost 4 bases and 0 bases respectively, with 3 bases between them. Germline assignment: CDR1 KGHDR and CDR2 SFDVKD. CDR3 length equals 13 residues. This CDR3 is CATSDYSNQPQHF. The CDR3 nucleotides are TGTGCCACCAGTGACTATAGCAATCAGCCCCAGCATTTT.

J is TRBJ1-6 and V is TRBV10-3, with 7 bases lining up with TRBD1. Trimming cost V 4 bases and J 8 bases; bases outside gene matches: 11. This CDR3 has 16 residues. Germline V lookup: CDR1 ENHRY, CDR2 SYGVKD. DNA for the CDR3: TGTGCCATCAGTGTGCGAGTCGGGACAGCCGATTCACCCCTCCACTTT. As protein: CAISVRVGTADSPLHF.

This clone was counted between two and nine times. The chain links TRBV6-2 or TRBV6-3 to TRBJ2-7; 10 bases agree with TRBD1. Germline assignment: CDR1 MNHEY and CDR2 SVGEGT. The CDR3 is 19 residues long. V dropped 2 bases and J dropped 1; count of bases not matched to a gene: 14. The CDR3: CASSYTLPGQGPQSYEQYF. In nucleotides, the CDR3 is TGTGCCAGCAGTTACACGCTACCGGGACAGGGGCCCCAGTCCTACGAGCAGTACTTC.

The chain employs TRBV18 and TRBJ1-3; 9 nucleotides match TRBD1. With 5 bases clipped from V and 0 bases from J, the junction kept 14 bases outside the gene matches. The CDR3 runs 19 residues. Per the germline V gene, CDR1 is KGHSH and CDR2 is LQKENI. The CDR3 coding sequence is TGTGCCAGCTCAGTCCGGGACAGGGAAGTAAAAAGCTCTGGAAACACCATATATTTT. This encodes CASSVRDREVKSSGNTIYF.

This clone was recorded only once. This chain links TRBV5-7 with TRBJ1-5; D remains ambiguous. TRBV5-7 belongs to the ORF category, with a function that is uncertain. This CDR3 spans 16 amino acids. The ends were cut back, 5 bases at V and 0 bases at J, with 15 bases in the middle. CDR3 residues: CASRYNPPSSNQPQHF. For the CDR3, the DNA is TGTGCCAGCAGGTACAACCCGCCTTCTAGCAATCAGCCCCAGCATTTT.

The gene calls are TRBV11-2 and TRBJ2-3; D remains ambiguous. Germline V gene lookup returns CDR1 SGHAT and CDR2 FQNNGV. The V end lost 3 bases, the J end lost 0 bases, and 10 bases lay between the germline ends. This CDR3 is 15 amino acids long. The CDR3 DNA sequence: TGTGCCAGCAGCTTTAGGCAGACTAGCACAGATACGCAGTATTTT. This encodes CASSFRQTSTDTQYF.